These 28 T cell receptor beta chains share one sample of origin, sequenced in a study of T cells in Graves' hyperthyroidism and ophthalmopathy. The source material, RNA transcripts, was used to amplify TCR beta CDR3 regions. The HTBI primer set served for first-round RT-PCR of the TCR CDR3. MiXCR, applied by TCRdb to the multiplex PCR reads, yields one record per CDR3 protein. The sample carries roughly 510,000 distinct CDR3 sequences, roughly 20% recorded once. The material sequenced was blood. Receptors were obtained from a man aged 18 to 29 with Graves' hyperthyroidism.

This chain joins TRBV2 and TRBJ1-2; no firm D call. V was pared by 3 bases and J by 0 bases, with 8 bases between. Germline V gives CDR1 SNHLY, CDR2 FYNNEI. The CDR3 runs 14 residues. In nucleotides, the CDR3 is TGTGCCAGCAGTGAGATTGGCCCTAACTATGGCTACACCTTC. Residues: CASSEIGPNYGYTF. Together with reference TRBV2 and TRBJ1-2, the CDR3 gives the full variable domain: EPEVTQTPSHQVTQMGQEVILRCVPISNHLYFYWYRQILGQKVEFLVSFYNNEISEKSEIFDDQFSVERPDGSNFTLKIRSTKLEDSAMYFCASSEIGPNYGYTFGSGTRLTVV.

The table lists this clonotype with many counts. This sequence joins TRBV2 and TRBJ2-6, with D uncertain. CDR1 and CDR2 (germline): SNHLY, FYNNEI. This CDR3 is built from 17 residues. Trimming took off 6 bases at V and 3 bases at J, with 18 bases between the two ends. In nucleotides, the CDR3 is TGTGCCAGCAGGCCTCTCGGAGTAGGCCGTGGGGCCAACGTCCTGACTTTC. Translated: CASRPLGVGRGANVLTF.

This clonotype occurred many times. V gene TRBV2 combines with J gene TRBJ2-7; the D is unclear. This CDR3 is built from 15 residues. Trimming shortened V by 6 bases and J by 2 bases, and 17 bases separated the two germline ends. Per the germline V gene, CDR1 is SNHLY and CDR2 is FYNNEI. As DNA, the CDR3 is TGTGCCAGCAGCCGCCGGGTAGGGTATGCCTACGAGCAGTACTTC. Residues: CASSRRVGYAYEQYF.

This clonotype has a count of ten or more. The chain carries TRBV6-5 and TRBJ2-5, with 7 bases fitting TRBD1. After removal of 0 bases from V and 5 bases from J, the junction contained 6 bases not matched to a gene. This CDR3 is built from 15 residues. Germline CDR1 is MNHEY and CDR2 is SVGAGI. The CDR3 region has the DNA TGTGCCAGCAGTTACTCGACCCCAGGGGGTGAGACCCAGTACTTC. It is translated as CASSYSTPGGETQYF.

The chain carries TRBV20-1 and TRBJ2-7, with a possible D match to TRBD1 (6 bases). CDR3 length: 13 residues. V was shortened by 6 bases and J by 6 bases, with 18 bases between the two germline ends. The germline CDR1 and CDR2 sequences are DFQATT and SNEGSKA (reference sequence). The CDR3 reads CSALTGTPSEQYF. The CDR3 DNA reads TGCAGTGCCCTAACCGGGACACCGTCCGAGCAGTACTTC.

This chain joins TRBV5-1 and TRBJ1-1; TRBD1 might be the D (6 bases). In germline, CDR1 is SGHRS, CDR2 YFSETQ. Trimming pared 5 bases from V and 3 bases from J, leaving 14 bases between. The length of the CDR3 is 14 residues. As DNA, the CDR3 is TGCGCCAGCAGACCGGACAGCTCGGACACTGAAGCTTTCTTT. Translation gives CASRPDSSDTEAFF.

The chain links TRBV20-1 to TRBJ1-1; D is undetermined. V lost 3 bases, J lost 2 bases, and 10 bases lay in between. From germline, CDR1 is DFQATT and CDR2 SNEGSKA (reference sequence). CDR3 length equals 13 residues. CDR3 loop: CSASHTRNTEAFF. CDR3 bases: TGCAGTGCTAGTCATACGAGAAACACTGAAGCTTTCTTT.

This clonotype was seen many times. This chain links TRBV11-1 with TRBJ1-2; TRBD1 is a possible D gene (6 bases). This CDR3 is 16 amino acids long. V shed 10 bases and J shed 8 bases, with 29 bases lying between them. CDR1 and CDR2 from the germline V gene are SGHAT and FQDESV (reference sequence). The CDR3 here is CATSNRVEEGVGGYTF. CDR3 nucleotide sequence: TGTGCCACCTCGAACAGGGTGGAAGAAGGAGTGGGCGGCTACACCTTC.

This clonotype was seen repeatedly, ten times or more. The V and J genes are TRBV7-8 and TRBJ1-1; weak D call: TRBD1 (6 bases). The germline V and J ends were trimmed by 4 bases and 4 bases, with 13 bases remaining between them. Germline-derived CDR1 and CDR2 are SGHVS and FQNEAQ. The CDR3 is 14 residues long. CDR3 amino acids: CASSSGTTGTEAFF. CDR3 bases: TGTGCCAGCAGCTCCGGGACAACGGGCACTGAAGCTTTCTTT.

At least ten counts were recorded for this clonotype. This rearrangement joins TRBV12-3 or TRBV12-4 to TRBJ2-5, with unresolved D. The CDR3 is made up of 15 amino acids. Trimming shortened V by 1 base and J by 3 bases, and 12 bases separated the two germline ends. The chain's CDR3 is CASSLDLVEKETQYF. DNA for the CDR3: TGTGCCAGCAGTTTAGATCTCGTAGAAAAAGAGACCCAGTACTTC.

On this clonotype: Possible read error: a much larger clone is one base away. The rearrangement uses TRBV12-3 or TRBV12-4 and TRBJ2-7; D remains unclear. The CDR3 totals 11 residues. V was shortened by 5 bases and J by 3 bases, with 5 bases between the two germline ends. The CDR3 nucleotides read TGTGCCAGCAGTCAGTTCTACGAGCAGTACTTC. It is translated as CASSQFYEQYF.

This clonotype was counted many times. V and J are TRBV10-3 and TRBJ1-1, with D maybe TRBD1 (6 bases). V lost 5 bases and J 1 base, leaving 8 bases between the germline ends. This CDR3 comprises 13 residues. Germline CDR1 ENHRY, CDR2 SYGVKD. The CDR3, as DNA: TGTGCCATCAGTTACAGGGAGAACACTGAAGCTTTCTTT. This translates into CAISYRENTEAFF.

About this clonotype itself: A much larger clone sits a single nucleotide away, making a read error possible. V usage is TRBV27 and J usage is TRBJ1-1; D not certain. Between the trimmed V and J ends, which lost 3 bases and 6 bases, there was a span of 11 bases. Germline V CDR1 and CDR2: MNHEY, SMNVEV (reference sequence). The CDR3 covers 13 residues. CDR3 amino acids: CASSFSGGPEAFF. In DNA form, the CDR3 reads TGTGCCAGCAGTTTCAGCGGTGGGCCTGAAGCTTTCTTT.

V and J are TRBV28 and TRBJ1-2; D gene unclear. Deletions cut 2 bases from V and 5 bases from J, with 12 bases between. Germline V CDR1 and CDR2: MDHEN, SYDVKM. The CDR3 runs 14 residues. CDR3 DNA sequence: TGTGCCAGCAGTTTAGCTGAGGTTGAGTATGGCTACACCTTC. Translated: CASSLAEVEYGYTF.

This clonotype was counted a few times. The rearrangement links TRBV20-1 to TRBJ2-7; TRBD2 is a possible D gene (6 bases). Germline CDR1 and CDR2: DFQATT and SNEGSKA (reference sequence). Trimming pared 0 bases from V and 9 bases from J, leaving 15 bases between. The CDR3 length is 13 residues. CDR3 protein: CSARDASVVVQYF. The CDR3 DNA sequence: TGCAGTGCTAGAGATGCTAGCGTCGTTGTGCAGTACTTC.

This clonotype was detected ten times or more. The chain recombines TRBV30 with TRBJ1-2, with a weak D call TRBD1 (5 bases). The germline CDR1 and CDR2 sequences are GTSNPN and SVGIG (reference sequence). V dropped 4 bases and J dropped 4 bases, with 13 bases sitting between them. The CDR3 is 13 amino acids. Here the CDR3 DNA reads TGTGCCTGGAAAGGAGGGGAAAGCTATGGCTACACCTTC. Protein: CAWKGGESYGYTF.

This clonotype has a count of ten or more. The CDR3 spells CSARDPSVPYEQYF. In DNA, the CDR3 is TGCAGTGCTAGAGATCCAAGTGTACCCTACGAGCAGTACTTC. This chain links TRBV20-1 with TRBJ2-7; D remains ambiguous. From germline, CDR1 is DFQATT and CDR2 SNEGSKA (reference sequence). V gave up 0 bases and J gave up 2 bases, with 11 bases separating them. The CDR3 length is 14 residues.

The chain employs TRBV30 and TRBJ1-1, with a possible D match to TRBD1 (5 bases). Per the germline V gene, CDR1 is GTSNPN and CDR2 is SVGIG (reference sequence). Trimming cost V 2 bases and J 7 bases, with 20 bases left between them. The CDR3 runs 15 residues. CDR3 amino acids: CAWSPPGPRRGEAFF. The CDR3 coding sequence is TGTGCCTGGAGTCCTCCGGGACCAAGGAGGGGTGAAGCTTTCTTT.

This clonotype appeared many times. The chain joins TRBV15 to TRBJ2-5; 9 bases are shared with TRBD1. Per germline, CDR1 LNHNV and CDR2 YYDKDF (reference sequence). Trimming removed 4 bases from V and 5 bases from J; junction bases left unmatched: 2. The CDR3 consists of 13 residues. CDR3 sequence (DNA): TGTGCCACCAGCATAGGACAGGGGGAGACCCAGTACTTC. Protein sequence: CATSIGQGETQYF.

This clonotype was counted ten times or more. This chain uses TRBV6-4 with TRBJ2-2; no clear D gene. The CDR3 covers 17 residues. Germline loops: CDR1 MRHNA, CDR2 SNTAGT. V lost 6 bases, J lost 1 base, and 18 bases lay in between. Here the CDR3 reads CASSPPGRGLNTGELFF. Here the CDR3 DNA reads TGTGCCAGCAGCCCCCCCGGGCGAGGCTTGAACACCGGGGAGCTGTTTTTT.

This clonotype was found many times. This rearrangement joins TRBV5-1 to TRBJ2-7; 14 bases match TRBD2. From germline, CDR1 is SGHRS and CDR2 YFSETQ. V lost 1 base to trimming and J lost 5 bases; unmatched junction nucleotides: 17. The CDR3 runs 20 residues. CDR3 sequence: CASSLWGWRNPGLAGDEQYF. The CDR3 DNA follows: TGCGCCAGCAGCTTGTGGGGCTGGCGGAACCCGGGACTAGCGGGGGACGAGCAGTACTTC.

This clonotype came up many times. The chain combines TRBV7-9 with TRBJ2-7; D not resolved. Germline loops: CDR1 SEHNR, CDR2 FQNEAQ (reference sequence). This CDR3 comprises 14 residues. V was shortened by 1 base and J by 2 bases, with 9 bases between the two germline ends. For the CDR3, the DNA is TGTGCCAGCAGCTTAGGTACTTCGACCTACGAGCAGTACTTC. Translation: CASSLGTSTYEQYF.

This clonotype was seen many times. The chain couples TRBV5-8 to TRBJ1-1; 9 nucleotides align to TRBD1. Trimming took 4 bases from V and 0 from J; bases not matched to a gene: 10. This CDR3 has 17 amino acids. Germline values: CDR1 SGHTS, CDR2 YDEGEE. The CDR3 region is CASSTGQGLLMNTEAFF. In DNA form, the CDR3 reads TGTGCCAGCAGCACCGGACAGGGGTTACTTATGAACACTGAAGCTTTCTTT.

This clonotype was observed at least ten times. This chain connects TRBV6-1 to TRBJ2-5; the D is unclear. Trimming shortened V by 4 bases and J by 5 bases, and 17 bases separated the two germline ends. This CDR3 contains 15 residues. Germline CDR1 is MNHNS and CDR2 is SASEGT. The CDR3 region has the DNA TGTGCCAGCAGTGGTAGTCCTTTTGAGAGGGAGACCCAGTACTTC. Its protein is CASSGSPFERETQYF.

This clonotype was seen a few times. The chain joins TRBV20-1 to TRBJ1-5; D is ambiguous. V lost 4 bases to trimming and J lost 0 bases, with 13 bases between them. This CDR3 comprises 15 residues. CDR1 and CDR2 from the germline V gene are DFQATT and SNEGSKA (reference sequence). CDR3 sequence: CSAKIRRISNQPQHF. The CDR3 nucleotides are TGCAGTGCTAAAATTCGACGGATTAGCAATCAGCCCCAGCATTTT.

The chain uses TRBV6-1 and TRBJ1-2; 8 bases match TRBD1. Trimming cost V 10 bases and J 2 bases; bases outside gene matches: 3. Germline CDR1 reads MNHNS; CDR2 reads SASEGT. The CDR3 is 12 amino acids. The CDR3 DNA follows: TGTGCCACTGGACAGGGAAACTATGGCTACACCTTC. This translates into CATGQGNYGYTF.

This clonotype was seen a few times. V and J are TRBV11-2 and TRBJ2-7, with D perhaps being TRBD1 or TRBD2 (6 bases each). The CDR3 is made up of 14 amino acids. The germline V gene encodes CDR1 SGHAT and CDR2 FQNNGV. V was shortened by 4 bases and J by 2 bases, with 12 bases between the two germline ends. The CDR3 reads CASSSRDTTYEQYF. The CDR3 region has the DNA TGTGCCAGCAGCTCGCGGGACACTACCTACGAGCAGTACTTC.

This clonotype was recorded many times. The V gene is TRBV6-2 or TRBV6-3, the J gene TRBJ2-2, with D possibly TRBD2 on 6 matching bases. The CDR3 spans 15 residues. With 7 bases removed from V and 5 bases from J, the gap between germline ends came to 17 bases. Germline V CDR1 and CDR2: MNHEY, SVGEGT. The CDR3 region has the DNA TGTGCCAGCACTCTCGGGACTCTTAGTACCGGGGAGCTGTTTTTT. The encoded protein is CASTLGTLSTGELFF.